This T cell receptor (beta chain) stems from a study of T cell responses to AZD1222 COVID-19 vaccine. Findings and limits, study-wide: Donor demographics were predominantly white British with a female majority; clonal diversity may be underestimated.

About this clone: Antigen unknown.

Profiled with immunoSEQ multiplex PCR; TCRdb holds only in-frame clones, not every one. The data contain tens of thousands of clones, almost 90% of them singletons. The TCR sequence derives from an adult in good health. Sample: peripheral blood, taken on day 0 of MenACWY control vaccination.

The CDR3 protein is CASSLEQGAFRYTF. The DNA for the CDR3 is TGTGCCAGCAGCTTAGAACAGGGGGCGTTTCGGTACACCTTC. This rearrangement joins TRBV7-8 to TRBJ1-2; 9 bases agree with TRBD1. Looked up from germline, CDR1 is SGHVS and CDR2 is FQNEAQ. V trimming: 1 base; J trimming: 11 bases; junction bases outside the gene matches: 8. The CDR3 covers 14 residues.